Reported below is one T cell receptor beta chain. Its antigen is undetermined. Profiling relied on immunoSEQ multiplex PCR, and the TCRdb table lists in-frame clones only, not all of them. The sample carries millions of clones, approximately 94% recorded once. The data are from a study of shared clonotypes between healthy human individuals. Study-wide results and limits: Non-shared clonotypes showed lower generation probabilities than clonotypes common to all four donors. Large depth notwithstanding, sorted-subset sequencing proved incomplete by rarefaction.

This TCR was sampled from a man younger than 30 in good health. The sample taken for sequencing was naive CD4+ T cells sorted from blood. Subset defined: CD45RA+ positively selected.

The CDR3 DNA sequence: TGTGCCAGCAGCCGAGGGGGGCTCGAGCAGTACTTC. Translating gives CASSRGGLEQYF. V and J are TRBV5-8 and TRBJ2-7; D possibly uses TRBD1 or TRBD2 (6 bases each). V dropped 4 bases and J dropped 6 bases, with 11 bases sitting between them. The CDR3 runs 12 residues. Germline assignment: CDR1 SGHTS and CDR2 YDEGEE.